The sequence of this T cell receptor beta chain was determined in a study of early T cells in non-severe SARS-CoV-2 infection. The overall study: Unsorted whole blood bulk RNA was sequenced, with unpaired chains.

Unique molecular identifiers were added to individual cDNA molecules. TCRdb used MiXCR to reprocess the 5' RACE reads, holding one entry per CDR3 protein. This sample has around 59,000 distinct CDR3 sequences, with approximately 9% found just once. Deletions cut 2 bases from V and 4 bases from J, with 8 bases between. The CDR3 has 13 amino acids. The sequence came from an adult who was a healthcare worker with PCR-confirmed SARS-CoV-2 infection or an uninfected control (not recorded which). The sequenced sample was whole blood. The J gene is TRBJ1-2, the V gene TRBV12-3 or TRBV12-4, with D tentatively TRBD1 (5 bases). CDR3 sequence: CASSLRGIYGYTF. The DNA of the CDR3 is TGTGCCAGCAGTTTAAGGGGAATCTATGGCTACACCTTC.